This T cell receptor beta chain was captured in a study of PD-L1 blockade in urothelial cancer. Study-level information: Prior regimens of chemotherapy numbered 0 to 3 per patient.

Trimming removed 3 bases from V and 1 base from J, with 7 bases in between. Germline CDR1 reads MDHEN; CDR2 reads SYDVKM. This CDR3 is 14 amino acids long. Time point defined: pretreatment peripheral blood. The repertoire was sequenced with immunoSEQ multiplex PCR; TCRdb's copy has only in-frame clones and lacks some. This repertoire shows 70,000 to 85,000 clones, almost 90% found once; its top ten account for 3.5% to 5%. Remarks on this clone: The same CDR3 can be traced to other DNA sequences in this sample.

The sample in question was PBMCs, obtained around atezolizumab (anti-PD-L1) treatment. This chain links TRBV28 with TRBJ1-5; perhaps TRBD1 as D (5 bases). The clonotype was recovered from a man between 65 and 85 years old with urothelial cancer. CDR3 region: CASSLGGSNQPQHF. The DNA for the CDR3 is TGTGCCAGCAGTTTGGGGGGGAGCAATCAGCCCCAGCATTTT.